This T cell receptor beta chain was captured by sequencing in a study of blood T cells in healthy people across ages. Germline lookup yields CDR1 SGHAT and CDR2 FQNNGV. This CDR3 has 16 residues. V lost 5 bases to trimming and J lost 4 bases, with 19 bases between them. A second roughly 7 to 12 cycle PCR used barcoded and J-beta primers. MiXCR, run by TCRdb on the 5' RACE reads, gives a single entry per CDR3 protein. This table has roughly 1.5 million distinct CDR3 sequences, about 45% appearing once. The study isolated at least 6.5 million PBMCs from each sample. This clonotype occurred a few times. This chain links TRBV11-2 with TRBJ2-3; D might be TRBD2 (6 bases). The receptor comes from a woman under 30 in good health. The specimen was blood. CDR3 sequence reads: CASSPNEAGTADTQYF. The CDR3 DNA follows: TGTGCCAGCAGCCCCAATGAGGCGGGAACCGCAGATACGCAGTATTTT.